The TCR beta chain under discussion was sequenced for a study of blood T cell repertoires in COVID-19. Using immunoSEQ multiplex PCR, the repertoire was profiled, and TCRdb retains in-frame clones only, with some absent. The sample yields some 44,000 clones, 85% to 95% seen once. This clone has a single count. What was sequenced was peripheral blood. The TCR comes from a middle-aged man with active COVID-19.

CDR3 in amino acids: CASSAGTGYEKLFF. In DNA, the CDR3 is TGTGCCAGCAGCGCCGGGACAGGGTATGAAAAACTGTTTTTT. This chain joins TRBV6-5 and TRBJ1-4, with TRBD1 matching over 9 bases. The CDR3 runs to 14 residues. Germline loops: CDR1 MNHEY, CDR2 SVGAGI. Germline trimming cut 6 bases from V and 6 bases from J; bases unmatched to any gene: 5.